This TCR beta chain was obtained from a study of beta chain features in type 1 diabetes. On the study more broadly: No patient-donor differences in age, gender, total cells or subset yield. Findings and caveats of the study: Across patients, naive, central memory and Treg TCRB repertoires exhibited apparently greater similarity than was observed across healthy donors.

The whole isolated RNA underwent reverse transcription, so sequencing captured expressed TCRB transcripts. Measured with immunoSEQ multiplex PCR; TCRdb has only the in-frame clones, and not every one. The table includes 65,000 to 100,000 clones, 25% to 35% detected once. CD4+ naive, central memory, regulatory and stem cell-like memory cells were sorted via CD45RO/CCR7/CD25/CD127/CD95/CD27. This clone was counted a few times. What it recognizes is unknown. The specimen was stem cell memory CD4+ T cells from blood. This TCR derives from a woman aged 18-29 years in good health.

CDR3 coding DNA: TGTGCCAGCAAACCTTCCCAGGCTGGCTCCTACGAGCAGTACTTC. Its protein is CASKPSQAGSYEQYF. The chain carries TRBV18 and TRBJ2-7; D is undetermined. Trimming took off 8 bases at V and 0 bases at J, with 17 bases between the two ends. This CDR3 is built from 15 residues. The germline V gene encodes CDR1 KGHSH and CDR2 LQKENI.